Presented here are 28 T cell receptor beta chains from one specimen sequenced in a study of blood T cell repertoires in COVID-19. Using immunoSEQ multiplex PCR, the repertoire was profiled, and TCRdb retains in-frame clones only, with some absent. The data hold about 75,000 clones, with 75% to 85% observed a single time. Sample: peripheral blood. These receptors were collected from a woman aged 45-65 years with acute or convalescent COVID-19.

The chain is built from TRBV12-3 or TRBV12-4 and TRBJ1-4; 7 bases line up with TRBD1. The CDR3 extends over 13 amino acids. The V and J ends lost 3 bases and 7 bases, in that order; junction bases with no gene match: 2. The CDR3 region has the DNA TGTGCCAGCAGTTTTAACAGGGGTGAAAAACTGTTTTTT. This translates into CASSFNRGEKLFF.

The CDR3 region is CASSLGLAGEGEQFF. The CDR3 bases are TGTGCCAGCAGCCTTGGACTAGCGGGAGAAGGAGAGCAGTTCTTC. The chain is built from TRBV5-4 and TRBJ2-1, with 13 bases aligning to TRBD2. The CDR3 is made up of 15 amino acids. In germline, CDR1 is SGHNT, CDR2 YYREEE (reference sequence). J lost 10 bases, V lost 4 bases, and 8 bases had no gene match.

The chain employs TRBV7-8 and TRBJ2-7, with 9 nucleotides matching TRBD1. The germline CDR1 and CDR2 sequences are SGHVS and FQNEAQ. The V and J ends lost 5 bases and 4 bases, in that order; junction bases with no gene match: 9. The CDR3 has 15 residues. The CDR3, as DNA: TGTGCCAGCAGCATCGGGACAGGGATACAGTACGAGCAGTACTTC. This gives the protein CASSIGTGIQYEQYF.

About this clone: A read error may produce the germline difference seen at one junction end. The V and J genes are TRBV24-1 and TRBJ2-2, with 9 positions matching TRBD1. CDR1 KGHDR and CDR2 SFDVKD come from the germline V gene. The CDR3 sequence is 18 residues long. The CDR3 sequence: CATSDPIGQGTNTRELFF. CDR3 in DNA: TGTGCCACCAGTGACCCTATCGGACAGGGGACGAACACCAGGGAGCTGTTTTTT.

The chain links TRBV2 to TRBJ1-4; D might be TRBD1 (5 bases). In germline, CDR1 is SNHLY, CDR2 FYNNEI. V was clipped by 2 bases and J by 7 bases, with 14 bases between them. This CDR3 contains 15 residues. CDR3 amino acids: CASSEFQGRSEKLFF. CDR3 coding DNA: TGTGCCAGCAGTGAATTTCAGGGTCGGAGTGAAAAACTGTTTTTT.

The chain joins TRBV28 to TRBJ1-5, with D tentatively TRBD1 (6 bases). CDR1 MDHEN and CDR2 SYDVKM come from the germline V gene. Deletions cut 2 bases from V and 7 bases from J, with 15 bases between. The CDR3 is 15 residues long. CDR3 in amino acids: CASSLPQGRDQPQHF. The CDR3 DNA reads as TGTGCCAGCAGTTTACCACAGGGAAGGGACCAGCCCCAGCATTTT.

Comments on this clone: Other DNA variants within this sample encode the same CDR3. The rearrangement uses TRBV7-2 and TRBJ2-7; 12 nucleotides agree with TRBD1. Germline CDR1 and CDR2: SGHTA and FQGNSA. The J segment lost 2 bases and the V segment lost 4 bases, leaving 15 bases of the junction unmatched. The CDR3 has 19 amino acids. CDR3: CASSWTGTGGAQRTYEQYF. The CDR3 DNA reads as TGTGCCAGCAGCTGGACCGGGACAGGGGGCGCGCAGCGGACCTACGAGCAGTACTTC.

Sample share makes this clone medium-sized. The chain is built from TRBV4-3 and TRBJ2-5, with unresolved D. Between the trimmed V and J ends, which lost 0 bases and 1 base, there was a span of 15 bases. The germline gives CDR1 LGHNA, CDR2 YSLEER. The CDR3 length is 17 residues. CDR3 in DNA: TGCGCCAGCAGCCAAGATTTGGGCGATAGTAGCCAAGAGACCCAGTACTTC. This translates into CASSQDLGDSSQETQYF.

This clone was observed a single time. V gene TRBV21-1 combines with J gene TRBJ1-4. TRBV21-1 is an annotated pseudogene. The CDR3 is 15 residues long. In nucleotides, the CDR3 is TGTGCCAGCCCCGGCCGGGAGTCAACTAATGAAAAACTGTTTTTT. Its protein is CASPGRESTNEKLFF.

The J gene is TRBJ2-3, the V gene TRBV4-3, with 7 positions matching TRBD2. Germline loops: CDR1 LGHNA, CDR2 YSLEER. The V and J ends lost 3 bases and 0 bases, in that order; junction bases with no gene match: 6. The CDR3 is 16 amino acids. The CDR3 nucleotides read TGCGCCAGCAGCCATGGAGCGGGACTTAGCACAGATACGCAGTATTTT. Protein: CASSHGAGLSTDTQYF.

J is TRBJ2-7 and V is TRBV5-1; TRBD1 matches at 10 bases. Per the germline V gene, CDR1 is SGHRS and CDR2 is YFSETQ. The CDR3 runs 14 residues. Trimming removed 2 bases from V and 4 bases from J; junction bases left unmatched: 3. The chain's CDR3 is CASSFGTGEYEQYF. In DNA, the CDR3 is TGCGCCAGCAGCTTCGGGACAGGGGAATACGAGCAGTACTTC.

The rearrangement links TRBV25-1 to TRBJ1-1, with no clear D. This CDR3 spans 13 amino acids. Germline V gene sequence: CDR1 MGHDK, CDR2 SYGVNS. V dropped 3 bases and J dropped 7 bases, with 12 bases sitting between them. DNA for the CDR3: TGTGCCAGCAGTGATGGACTGGTCAGTGAAGCTTTCTTT. This codes for CASSDGLVSEAFF.

The V call is TRBV24-1, the J call TRBJ2-3, with TRBD2 matching over 16 bases. With V trimmed by 7 bases and J by 4 bases, 1 base remained unmatched. The length of the CDR3 is 15 residues. Germline V lookup: CDR1 KGHDR, CDR2 SFDVKD. The CDR3 DNA reads TGTGCCACCAGCGGGACTAGCGGGAGGGCAGATACGCAGTATTTT. Residues: CATSGTSGRADTQYF.

The CDR3 loop is CASSQELAGTYEQYF. DNA for the CDR3: TGCGCCAGCAGCCAAGAACTAGCGGGGACCTACGAGCAGTACTTC. The chain couples TRBV4-1 to TRBJ2-7; 10 bases align to TRBD2. The germline V gene has CDR1 MGHRA and CDR2 YSYEKL. After removal of 0 bases from V and 2 bases from J, the junction contained 1 base not matched to a gene. This CDR3 has 15 amino acids.

This chain joins TRBV9 and TRBJ1-2, with D tentatively TRBD1 (5 bases). The CDR3 contains 15 residues. Germline CDR1 is SGDLS and CDR2 is YYNGEE. Trimming shortened V by 3 bases and J by 0 bases, and 12 bases separated the two germline ends. The CDR3 sequence is CASSGGGQANYGYTF. The CDR3 region has the DNA TGTGCCAGCAGCGGGGGGGGTCAGGCTAACTATGGCTACACCTTC.

The V call is TRBV6-5, the J call TRBJ1-1; the D gene is possibly TRBD1 (5 bases). The CDR3 totals 14 residues. With 6 bases removed from V and 4 bases from J, the gap between germline ends came to 15 bases. CDR1 and CDR2 from the germline V gene are MNHEY and SVGAGI. CDR3 in amino acids: CASSGAGFGTEAFF. Here the CDR3 DNA reads TGTGCCAGCAGCGGCGCAGGGTTCGGCACTGAAGCTTTCTTT.

This chain uses TRBV10-3 with TRBJ2-2; D gene uncertain. Trimming left V 0 bases short and J 4 bases short, with 18 bases between. CDR3 length: 18 residues. Germline CDR1 and CDR2: ENHRY and SYGVKD. The CDR3 DNA sequence: TGTGCCATCAGTGAGTCAGTAGGAGCTTACAACCCCACCGGGGAGCTGTTTTTT. Its protein is CAISESVGAYNPTGELFF.

The chain has TRBV9 and TRBJ2-5; 10 bases match TRBD1. V lost 4 bases, J lost 1 base, and 7 bases stayed unmatched. The length of the CDR3 is 16 residues. Germline V lookup: CDR1 SGDLS, CDR2 YYNGEE. Here the CDR3 DNA reads TGTGCCAGCAGCCCACGTGACAGGGGGCTCCAAGAGACCCAGTACTTC. Its protein is CASSPRDRGLQETQYF.

This rearrangement joins TRBV7-6 to TRBJ1-6; D gene ambiguous. V lost 4 bases to trimming and J lost 9 bases, with 16 bases between them. The length of the CDR3 is 15 residues. Germline V gene sequence: CDR1 SGHVS, CDR2 FNYEAQ. The CDR3 DNA sequence: TGTGCCAGCAGCTCCCTTAGCCCCACCGGTTCACCCCTCCACTTT. Translating it yields CASSSLSPTGSPLHF.

The chain combines TRBV6-5 with TRBJ1-4; a weak D match, TRBD1 (6 bases). The CDR3 sequence is 15 residues long. The V end lost 7 bases, the J end lost 5 bases, and 17 bases lay between the germline ends. CDR1 is MNHEY, CDR2 SVGAGI, per germline. CDR3 in amino acids: CASTTPQGYNEKLFF. DNA for the CDR3: TGTGCCAGCACTACACCACAGGGATACAATGAAAAACTGTTTTTT.

V gene TRBV29-1 combines with J gene TRBJ2-1; D is perhaps TRBD1 (6 bases). The germline CDR1 and CDR2 sequences are SQVTM and ANQGSEA. V was cut by 1 base and J by 9 bases, with 16 bases left in between. CDR3 length: 14 amino acids. Written as DNA, the CDR3 is TGCAGCGTTGAAGCGATCTGGGGGCCTGGTGAGCAGTTCTTC. This sequence encodes CSVEAIWGPGEQFF.

This clone was seen only once. The genes are TRBV5-1 and TRBJ2-7, with no clear D. CDR3 size: 14 residues. V was pared by 0 bases and J by 5 bases, with 12 bases between. CDR1 is SGHRS and CDR2 is YFSETQ in the germline V gene. The CDR3, as DNA: TGCGCCAGCAGCTTGGTGGGCGTCCTCCACGAGCAGTACTTC. It translates to CASSLVGVLHEQYF.

A single count supports this clone. V gene TRBV7-8 combines with J gene TRBJ2-7, with D hard to call. This CDR3 is built from 11 residues. Germline assignment: CDR1 SGHVS and CDR2 FQNEAQ. The ends were cut back, 5 bases at V and 5 bases at J, with 7 bases in the middle. CDR3 loop: CASSPLDEQYF. For the CDR3, the DNA is TGTGCCAGCAGCCCCCTAGACGAGCAGTACTTC.

The chain recombines TRBV19 with TRBJ1-5; perhaps TRBD1 as D (5 bases). The CDR3 is 14 residues long. Per germline, CDR1 LNHDA and CDR2 SQIVND (reference sequence). Trimming pared 2 bases from V and 6 bases from J, leaving 11 bases between. The CDR3 protein is CASSIRGPGQPQHF. The CDR3 DNA is TGTGCCAGTAGTATAAGGGGTCCCGGTCAGCCCCAGCATTTT.

The chain employs TRBV5-5 and TRBJ2-3, with 9 positions matching TRBD1. The germline CDR1 and CDR2 sequences are SGHKS and YYEKEE (reference sequence). The CDR3 runs to 16 residues. V gave up 0 bases and J gave up 5 bases; unmatched junction bases: 7. In DNA, the CDR3 is TGTGCCAGCAGCTTGGCCGGGACAGGGTCAATAGATACGCAGTATTTT. Translated, it gives CASSLAGTGSIDTQYF.

The V and J genes are TRBV7-8 and TRBJ2-7; TRBD1 might be the D (5 bases). The V end was cut by 1 base, the J end by 2 bases, with 12 bases between. Germline CDR1 is SGHVS and CDR2 is FQNEAQ. The CDR3 runs to 15 residues. CDR3 in amino acids: CASSLGQLEAYEQYF. CDR3 in DNA: TGTGCCAGCAGCTTAGGACAGTTAGAGGCCTACGAGCAGTACTTC.

This chain links TRBV3-1 (or the pseudogene TRBV3-2) with TRBJ2-1, with 9 bases aligning to TRBD2. Trimming at V came to 2 bases and at J to 8 bases, leaving 4 bases not matched to a gene. The CDR3 is 14 residues long. The V gene's germline CDR1 is LGHDT and CDR2 YNNKEL (reference sequence). The CDR3 region is CASSQRGGDDEQFF. The CDR3 coding sequence is TGTGCCAGCAGCCAACGCGGGGGGGATGATGAGCAGTTCTTC.

The chain's CDR3 is CASSYAGQENTGELFF. CDR3 nucleotide sequence: TGTGCCAGCAGTTACGCCGGACAGGAAAACACCGGGGAGCTGTTTTTT. This chain joins TRBV6-5 and TRBJ2-2, with 7 bases matching TRBD1. The CDR3 runs 16 residues. CDR1 and CDR2 from the germline V gene are MNHEY and SVGAGI. J lost 2 bases, V lost 2 bases, and 5 bases had no gene match.